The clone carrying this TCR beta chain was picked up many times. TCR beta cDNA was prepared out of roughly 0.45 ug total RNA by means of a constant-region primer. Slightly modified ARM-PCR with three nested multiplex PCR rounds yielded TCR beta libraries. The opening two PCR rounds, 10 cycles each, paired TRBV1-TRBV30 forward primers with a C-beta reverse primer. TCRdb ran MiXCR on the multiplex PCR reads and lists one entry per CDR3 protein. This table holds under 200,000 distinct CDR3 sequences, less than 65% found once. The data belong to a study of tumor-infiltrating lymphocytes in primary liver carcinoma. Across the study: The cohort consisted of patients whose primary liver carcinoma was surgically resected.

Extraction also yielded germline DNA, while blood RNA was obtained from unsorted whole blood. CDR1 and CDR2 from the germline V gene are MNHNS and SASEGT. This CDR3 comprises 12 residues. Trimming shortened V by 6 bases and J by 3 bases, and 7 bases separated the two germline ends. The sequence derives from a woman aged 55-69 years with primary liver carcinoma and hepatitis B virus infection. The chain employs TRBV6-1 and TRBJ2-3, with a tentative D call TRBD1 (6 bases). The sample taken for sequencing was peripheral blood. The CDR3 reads CASSTGTDTQYF. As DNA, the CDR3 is TGTGCCAGCAGCACAGGGACAGATACGCAGTATTTT.